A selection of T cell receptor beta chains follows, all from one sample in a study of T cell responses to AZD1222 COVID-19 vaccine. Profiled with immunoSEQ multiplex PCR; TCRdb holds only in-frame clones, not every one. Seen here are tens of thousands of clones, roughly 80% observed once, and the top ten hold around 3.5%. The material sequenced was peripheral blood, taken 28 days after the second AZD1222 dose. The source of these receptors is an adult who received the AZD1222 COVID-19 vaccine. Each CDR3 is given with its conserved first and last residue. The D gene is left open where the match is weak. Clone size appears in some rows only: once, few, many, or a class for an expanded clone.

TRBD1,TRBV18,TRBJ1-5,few,CASSKETGIQPQHF,TGTGCCAGCTCGAAGGAGACAGGGATTCAGCCCCAGCATTTT
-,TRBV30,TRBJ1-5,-,CAWSVGGNQPQHF,TGTGCCTGGAGTGTAGGAGGCAATCAGCCCCAGCATTTT
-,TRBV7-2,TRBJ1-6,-,CASSSQPPSSYNSPLHF,TGTGCCAGCAGCTCCCAGCCCCCGAGCTCCTATAATTCACCCCTCCACTTT
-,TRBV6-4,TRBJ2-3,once,CASSDSWRSTDTQYF,TGTGCCAGCAGTGATTCTTGGCGGTCCACAGATACGCAGTATTTT
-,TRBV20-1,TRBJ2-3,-,CSASRGGTQYF,TGCAGTGCTAGCAGGGGGGGGACGCAGTATTTT
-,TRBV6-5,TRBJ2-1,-,CASSKPPQGEVFF,TGTGCCAGCAGCAAGCCACCGCAGGGTGAAGTTTTCTTC
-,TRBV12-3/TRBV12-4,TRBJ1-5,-,CASSLAGGQPQHF,TGTGCCAGCAGTTTAGCGGGGGGCCAGCCCCAGCATTTT
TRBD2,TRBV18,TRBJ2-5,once,CASSPFVTSGEETQYF,TGTGCCAGCTCACCATTCGTTACTAGCGGGGAGGAGACCCAGTACTTC
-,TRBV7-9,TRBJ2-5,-,CASSGAGEETQYF,TGTGCCAGCAGCGGGGCAGGTGAAGAGACCCAGTACTTC
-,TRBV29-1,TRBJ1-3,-,CSVDRQRLSSGNTIYF,TGCAGCGTGGATCGACAGAGATTATCCTCTGGAAACACCATATATTTT
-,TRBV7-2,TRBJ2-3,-,CASSSNRVSGGVSDTQYF,TGTGCCAGCAGCTCAAACAGGGTCTCCGGCGGGGTATCAGATACGCAGTATTTT
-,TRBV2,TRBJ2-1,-,CASSPLGAGDNEQFF,TGTGCCAGCAGTCCTCTGGGAGCTGGTGACAATGAGCAGTTCTTC
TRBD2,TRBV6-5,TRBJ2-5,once,CASIGWGLAETQYF,TGTGCCAGCATAGGGTGGGGACTAGCGGAGACCCAGTACTTC
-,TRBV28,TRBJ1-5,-,CASSLRRGNQPQHF,TGTGCCAGCAGTTTAAGAAGGGGGAATCAGCCCCAGCATTTT
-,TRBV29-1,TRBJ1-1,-,CSAGLIENTEAFF,TGCAGCGCGGGCTTGATAGAGAACACTGAAGCTTTCTTT
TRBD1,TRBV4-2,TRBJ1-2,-,CASSQGGGGTGKISYGYTF,TGTGCCAGCAGCCAAGGAGGGGGCGGGACAGGGAAAATCTCTTATGGCTACACCTTC
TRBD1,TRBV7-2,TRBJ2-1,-,CASSLRGAGQGYNEQFF,TGTGCCAGCAGCTTAAGGGGAGCCGGACAGGGGTACAATGAGCAGTTCTTC